Shown below are 7 T cell receptor beta chains from a single sample sequenced in a study of radiation and T cells in renal cell carcinoma. Time point defined: blood 2 weeks post-SBRT. Indicated treatment: 15 Gy SBRT to primary tumor, nephrectomy 4 weeks later. Clones were sequenced by immunoSEQ multiplex PCR, and TCRdb holds only the in-frame ones, with some missing. The data show tens of thousands of clones, roughly 85% seen once. The sequenced sample was blood, obtained from a patient whose treatment included radiotherapy and nephrectomy. The source is a woman in her 50s with renal cell carcinoma.

This clone was observed a few times. The chain employs TRBV6-6 and TRBJ1-1, with a possible D match to TRBD1 (5 bases). Germline-derived CDR1 and CDR2 are MNHNY and SVGAGI (reference sequence). V dropped 0 bases and J dropped 5 bases, with 10 bases sitting between them. CDR3 length equals 14 residues. CDR3 sequence: CASSYSGDETEAFF. The CDR3 DNA reads as TGTGCCAGCAGTTACTCAGGGGATGAGACTGAAGCTTTCTTT.

The V gene is TRBV14, the J gene TRBJ1-2; D remains unclear. The CDR3 length is 12 residues. Trimming shortened V by 1 base and J by 3 bases, and 3 bases separated the two germline ends. The V gene's germline CDR1 is SGHDN and CDR2 FVKESK. CDR3 in amino acids: CASSQGYYGYTF. CDR3 nucleotides: TGTGCCAGCAGCCAAGGGTACTATGGCTACACCTTC.

This clone was counted once. This chain joins TRBV5-1 and TRBJ2-1, with unresolved D. The CDR3 runs to 16 residues. Germline V CDR1 and CDR2: SGHRS, YFSETQ. V was shortened by 1 base and J by 0 bases, with 11 bases between the two germline ends. The CDR3: CASSLRADLSYNEQFF. The DNA of the CDR3 is TGCGCCAGCAGCTTGAGGGCGGACCTCTCCTACAATGAGCAGTTCTTC. Full variable domain (missing parts from reference TRBV5-1 and TRBJ2-1): KAGVTQTPRYLIKTRGQQVTLSCSPISGHRSVSWYQQTPGQGLQFLFEYFSETQRNKGNFPGRFSGRQFSNSRSEMNVSTLELGDSALYLCASSLRADLSYNEQFFGPGTRLTVL.

This clone showed up just once. The chain uses TRBV19 and TRBJ2-5; 12 bases are a match to TRBD2. CDR1 is LNHDA and CDR2 is SQIVND in the germline V gene (reference sequence). The J segment lost 0 bases and the V segment lost 5 bases, leaving 7 bases of the junction unmatched. There are 17 residues in the CDR3. The CDR3 DNA follows: TGTGCCAGTAGTGCACTAGCGGGAGGATATAACCAAGAGACCCAGTACTTC. Protein product: CASSALAGGYNQETQYF.

V is TRBV5-1 and J is TRBJ2-3; TRBD2 agrees at 9 bases. There are 16 residues in the CDR3. V shed 1 base and J 5 bases; nucleotides not matched to a gene: 8. Germline V gene data show CDR1 as SGHRS and CDR2 as YFSETQ. The CDR3 DNA reads as TGCGCCAGCAGCTTGTTAACGGGACTAGCAGGAGATACGCAGTATTTT. Encoded protein: CASSLLTGLAGDTQYF.

The gene calls are TRBV11-3 and TRBJ2-5, with D unclear. The CDR3 consists of 12 residues. Trimming removed 5 bases from V and 3 bases from J, with 7 bases in between. Germline V gives CDR1 SGHNT, CDR2 YENEEA. The DNA for the CDR3 is TGTGCCAGCAGCAGAGTGGAAGAGACCCAGTACTTC. It codes for CASSRVEETQYF.

V usage is TRBV5-4 and J usage is TRBJ2-5; 11 bases line up with TRBD1. Germline loops: CDR1 SGHNT, CDR2 YYREEE (reference sequence). V shed 7 bases, J shed 5 bases, and the junction held 16 bases outside the gene matches. The CDR3 is made up of 17 amino acids. The CDR3, as DNA: TGTGCCAGCGGCAAGGGGACCGGACAGGGGGCTCGGGAGACCCAGTACTTC. Protein sequence: CASGKGTGQGARETQYF.